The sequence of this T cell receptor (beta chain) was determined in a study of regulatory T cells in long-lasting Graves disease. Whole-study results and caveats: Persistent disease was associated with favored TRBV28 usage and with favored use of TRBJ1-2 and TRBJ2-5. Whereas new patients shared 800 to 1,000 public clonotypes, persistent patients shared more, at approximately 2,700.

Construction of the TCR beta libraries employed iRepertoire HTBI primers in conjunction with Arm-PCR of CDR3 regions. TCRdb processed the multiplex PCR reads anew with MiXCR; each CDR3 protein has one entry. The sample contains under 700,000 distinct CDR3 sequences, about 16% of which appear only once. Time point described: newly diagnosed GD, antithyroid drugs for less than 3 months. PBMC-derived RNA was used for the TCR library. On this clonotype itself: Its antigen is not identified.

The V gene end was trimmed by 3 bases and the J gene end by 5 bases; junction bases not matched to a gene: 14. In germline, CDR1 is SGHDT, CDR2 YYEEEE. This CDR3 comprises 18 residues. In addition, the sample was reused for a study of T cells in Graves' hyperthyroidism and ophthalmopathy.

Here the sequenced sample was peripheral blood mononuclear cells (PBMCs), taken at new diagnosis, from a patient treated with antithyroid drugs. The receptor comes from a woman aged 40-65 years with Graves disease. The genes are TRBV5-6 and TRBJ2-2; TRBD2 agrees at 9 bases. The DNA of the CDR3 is TGTGCCAGCAGCTACCTAGCGGGGCCACGAACCCAGACCGGGGAGCTGTTTTTT. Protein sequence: CASSYLAGPRTQTGELFF.